The 10 T cell receptor beta chains given below trace back to one sample, sequenced in a study of T cells in Graves' hyperthyroidism and ophthalmopathy. TCR beta CDR3 regions were amplified from RNA transcripts. The study used the HTBI primer set for a first-round RT-PCR of the TCR CDR3. TCRdb independently ran MiXCR on the multiplex PCR reads; one entry per CDR3 protein. The sample records around 430,000 distinct CDR3 sequences, about 15% being singletons. Sequenced: blood. These receptors came from a woman younger than 45 with Graves' hyperthyroidism.

There are many counts of this clonotype. The gene calls are TRBV2 and TRBJ2-1; TRBD2 agrees at 11 bases. The CDR3 is 16 amino acids. V dropped 5 bases and J dropped 6; count of bases not matched to a gene: 9. Germline lookup yields CDR1 SNHLY and CDR2 FYNNEI. CDR3 coding DNA: TGTGCCAGCAGTAAATCCGGGACTAGCGGTCCCAATGAGCAGTTCTTC. This translates into CASSKSGTSGPNEQFF.

This clonotype was recorded at least ten times. V is TRBV5-5 and J is TRBJ2-3; 10 bases fit TRBD2. The CDR3 runs to 16 residues. Germline-derived CDR1 and CDR2 are SGHKS and YYEKEE (reference sequence). The ends lost 5 bases at V and 8 bases at J; junction bases unmatched: 14. CDR3: CASRSVAAGGVGTQYF. DNA of the CDR3: TGTGCCAGCAGATCCGTAGCAGCGGGGGGGGTCGGTACGCAGTATTTT.

This clonotype was observed many times. The CDR3 sequence: CASSQGGRREETQYF. The CDR3 nucleotides are TGTGCCAGCAGCCAGGGCGGGAGGAGGGAAGAGACCCAGTACTTC. The V call is TRBV11-3, the J call TRBJ2-5, with 8 bases matching TRBD2. Germline CDR1 and CDR2: SGHNT and YENEEA. This CDR3 is built from 15 residues. V lost 5 bases, J lost 3 bases, and 8 bases stayed unmatched.

The chain is built from TRBV28 and TRBJ2-1, with D uncertain. Germline V gives CDR1 MDHEN, CDR2 SYDVKM. Between the trimmed V and J ends, which lost 7 bases and 1 base, there was a span of 11 bases. This CDR3 comprises 14 residues. For the CDR3, the DNA is TGTGCCAGCACCAGATATGGGTCCTACAATGAGCAGTTCTTC. This translates into CASTRYGSYNEQFF.

The chain carries TRBV11-2 and TRBJ1-5; 10 bases agree with TRBD1. From germline, CDR1 is SGHAT and CDR2 FQNNGV. The CDR3 is 16 amino acids. Trimming took 1 base from V and 4 from J; bases not matched to a gene: 4. In DNA form, the CDR3 reads TGTGCCAGCAGCTTAGGGGGACAGGGGCGGAATCAGCCCCAGCATTTT. Amino acid sequence: CASSLGGQGRNQPQHF.

Ten or more counts support this clonotype. The genes are TRBV12-3 or TRBV12-4 and TRBJ2-1, with D perhaps matching TRBD1 or TRBD2 (5 bases each). CDR3 size: 18 residues. V was shortened by 2 bases and J by 0 bases, with 17 bases between the two germline ends. Here the CDR3 DNA reads TGTGCCAGCAGTTTAAGGTCGGGGCGGGTAGACTCCTACAATGAGCAGTTCTTC. Its translation: CASSLRSGRVDSYNEQFF.

A word on this clonotype: The CDR3 ends on some other residue instead of the conserved phenylalanine or tryptophan, so this is likely a read error. The chain employs TRBV5-1 and TRBJ2-1; 8 positions match TRBD2. The CDR3 length is 15 residues. The V segment lost 0 bases and the J segment 4 bases; nucleotides outside the gene matches: 3. Germline assignment: CDR1 SGHRS and CDR2 YFSETQ. CDR3 sequence reads: CASSLAGGGYNEQFL. The CDR3 DNA follows: TGCGCCAGCAGCTTGGCGGGAGGGGGGTACAATGAGCAGTTCCTC.

This clonotype turned up a few times. This rearrangement joins TRBV4-2 to TRBJ2-1; the D is unclear. The V gene lost 1 base and the J gene lost 7 bases, with 17 bases spanning the gap. The CDR3 is made up of 16 amino acids. The germline gives CDR1 LGHNA, CDR2 YNFKEQ. The CDR3 region has the DNA TGTGCCAGCAGCCAAGGCTACTACCAGGCCCCTAATGAGCAGTTCTTC. This translates into CASSQGYYQAPNEQFF.

The chain joins TRBV3-1 to TRBJ2-5, with TRBD2 identical over 11 bases. From germline, CDR1 is LGHDT and CDR2 YNNKEL (reference sequence). The CDR3 extends over 17 amino acids. V lost 6 bases to trimming and J lost 4 bases; unmatched junction nucleotides: 13. CDR3 loop: CASRTTSGSSPRETQYF. The CDR3 DNA is TGTGCCAGCAGAACTACTAGCGGGAGTTCCCCCCGAGAGACCCAGTACTTC.

This clonotype has a count of ten or more. This sequence joins TRBV28 and TRBJ1-3, with D maybe TRBD1 (5 bases). Trimming took 7 bases from V and 3 from J, leaving 19 bases between them. CDR1 and CDR2 from the germline V gene are MDHEN and SYDVKM. The CDR3 runs 16 residues. CDR3 sequence: CASIRTGTAFGNTIYF. CDR3 DNA sequence: TGTGCCAGCATTCGAACCGGGACTGCCTTTGGAAACACCATATATTTT. Drawing the rest from reference TRBV28 and TRBJ1-3, the complete variable domain is DVKVTQSSRYLVKRTGEKVFLECVQDMDHENMFWYRQDPGLGLRLIYFSYDVKMKEKGDIPEGYSVSREKKERFSLILESASTNQTSMYLCASIRTGTAFGNTIYFGEGSWLTVV.